The sequence of this T cell receptor (beta chain) was determined in a study of T cell responses to AZD1222 COVID-19 vaccine. Sequenced by immunoSEQ multiplex PCR; TCRdb stores in-frame clones only, minus some. Of roughly 130,000 clones listed, about 91% are singletons. The ends lost 3 bases at V and 4 bases at J; junction bases unmatched: 4. Germline loops: CDR1 LNHDA, CDR2 SQIVND (reference sequence). The CDR3 runs 14 residues. This chain joins TRBV19 and TRBJ2-3; the match to TRBD1 covers 7 bases. The sequence derives from an adult in good health. The sample was peripheral blood, taken on day 0 of AZD1222 vaccination. CDR3 loop: CASSIHQGADTQYF. The DNA of the CDR3 is TGTGCCAGTAGTATCCATCAGGGGGCAGATACGCAGTATTTT.